The sequence of this T cell receptor beta chain was determined in a study of early T cells in non-severe SARS-CoV-2 infection. Germline V gene lookup returns CDR1 SGHAT and CDR2 FQNNGV. V was shortened by 2 bases and J by 10 bases, with 15 bases between the two germline ends. This CDR3 has 15 amino acids. In TCRdb, the 5' RACE reads were re-called with MiXCR into one record per CDR3 protein. The sample includes more than 95,000 distinct CDR3 sequences, approximately 11% of them seen just once. Source: whole blood, taken at baseline. The V gene is TRBV11-2, the J gene TRBJ1-6; D uncertain. The clonotype originates from an adult who was a healthcare worker with PCR-confirmed SARS-CoV-2 infection or an uninfected control (not recorded which). This chain's CDR3 is CASSLFTSEESPLHF. In DNA form, the CDR3 reads TGTGCCAGCAGCTTATTCACCTCGGAGGAATCACCCCTCCACTTT. The full variable domain, rest sourced from reference TRBV11-2 and TRBJ1-6, is EAGVAQSPRYKIIEKRQSVAFWCNPISGHATLYWYQQILGQGPKLLIQFQNNGVVDDSQLPKDRFSAERLKGVDSTLKIQPAKLEDSAVYLCASSLFTSEESPLHFGNGTRLTVT.